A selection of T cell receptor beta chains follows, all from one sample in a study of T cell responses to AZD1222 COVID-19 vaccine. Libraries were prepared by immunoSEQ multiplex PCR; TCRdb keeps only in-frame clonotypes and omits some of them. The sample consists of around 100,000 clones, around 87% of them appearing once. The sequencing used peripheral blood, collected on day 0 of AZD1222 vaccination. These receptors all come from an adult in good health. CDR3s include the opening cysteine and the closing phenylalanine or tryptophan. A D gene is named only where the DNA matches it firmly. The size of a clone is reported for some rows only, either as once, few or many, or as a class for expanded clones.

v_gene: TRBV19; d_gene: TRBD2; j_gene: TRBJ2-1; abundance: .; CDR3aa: CASSMTAGNYNEQFF; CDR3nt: TGTGCCAGTAGTATGACAGCGGGAAACTACAATGAGCAGTTCTTC
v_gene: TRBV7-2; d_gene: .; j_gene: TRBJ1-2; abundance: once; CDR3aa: CASSLAGVGGYTF; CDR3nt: TGTGCCAGCAGCTTAGCAGGGGTTGGAGGCTACACCTTC
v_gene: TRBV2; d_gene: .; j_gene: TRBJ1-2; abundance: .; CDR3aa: CATHKDSNYGYTF; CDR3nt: TGTGCCACTCACAAGGACTCCAACTATGGCTACACCTTC
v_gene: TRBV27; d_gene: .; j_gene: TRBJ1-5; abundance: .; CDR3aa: CASSSDVNQPQHF; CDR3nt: TGTGCCAGCAGTTCGGACGTCAATCAGCCCCAGCATTTT
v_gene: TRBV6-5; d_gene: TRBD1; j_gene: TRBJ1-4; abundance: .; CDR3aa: CASSGQGARGEKLFF; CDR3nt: TGTGCCAGCAGCGGACAGGGGGCTAGGGGAGAAAAACTGTTTTTT
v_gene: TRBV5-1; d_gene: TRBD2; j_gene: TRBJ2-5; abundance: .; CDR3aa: CASSPLGLGYQETQYF; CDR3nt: TGCGCCAGCAGCCCTTTGGGACTAGGGTACCAAGAGACCCAGTACTTC
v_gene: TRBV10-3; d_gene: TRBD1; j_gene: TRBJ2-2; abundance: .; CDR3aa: CAALSDRDTGELFF; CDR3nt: TGTGCCGCCCTCTCGGACAGGGACACCGGGGAGCTGTTTTTT
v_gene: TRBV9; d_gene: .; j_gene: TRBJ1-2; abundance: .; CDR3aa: CASSVGAPPGVRDYGYTF; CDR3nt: TGTGCCAGCAGCGTAGGCGCCCCGCCTGGGGTTCGGGACTATGGCTACACCTTC
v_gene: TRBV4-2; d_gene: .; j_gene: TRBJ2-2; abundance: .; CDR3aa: CASSPLTTGELFF; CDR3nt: TGTGCCAGCAGCCCCCTAACGACCGGGGAGCTGTTTTTT
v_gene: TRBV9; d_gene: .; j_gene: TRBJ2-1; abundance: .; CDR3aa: CASSVGTTNNEQFF; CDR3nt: TGTGCCAGCAGCGTAGGCACTACCAACAATGAGCAGTTCTTC
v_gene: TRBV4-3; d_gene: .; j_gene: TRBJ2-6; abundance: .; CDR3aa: CASSHPRGFSGANVLTF; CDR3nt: TGCGCCAGCAGCCACCCCAGAGGGTTCTCTGGGGCCAACGTCCTGACTTTC
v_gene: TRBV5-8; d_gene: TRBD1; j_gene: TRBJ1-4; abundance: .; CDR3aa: CASSSIWTGGNEKLFF; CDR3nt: TGTGCCAGCAGCTCCATCTGGACAGGAGGAAATGAAAAACTGTTTTTT
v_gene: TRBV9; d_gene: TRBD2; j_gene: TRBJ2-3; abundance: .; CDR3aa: CASSVLAGVSTDTQYF; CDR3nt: TGTGCCAGCAGCGTACTAGCGGGGGTTAGCACAGATACGCAGTATTTT
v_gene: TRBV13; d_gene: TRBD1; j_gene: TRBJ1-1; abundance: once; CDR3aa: CASSSGGGSGEAFF; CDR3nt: TGTGCCAGCAGCTCAGGGGGAGGATCTGGTGAAGCTTTCTTT
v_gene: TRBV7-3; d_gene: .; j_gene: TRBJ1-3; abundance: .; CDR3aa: CASRLPQEVTSSGNTIYF; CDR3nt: TGTGCCAGCAGACTTCCCCAGGAGGTAACGAGCTCTGGAAACACCATATATTTT
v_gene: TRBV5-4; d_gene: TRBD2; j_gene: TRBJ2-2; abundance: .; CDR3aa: CASNPRGGNTGELFF; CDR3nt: TGTGCCAGCAACCCCCGGGGGGGGAACACCGGGGAGCTGTTTTTT
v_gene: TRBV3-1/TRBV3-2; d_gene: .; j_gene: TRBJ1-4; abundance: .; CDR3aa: CASSPQGRGRPNEKLFF; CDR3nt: TGTGCCAGCAGCCCACAGGGAAGGGGACGTCCTAATGAAAAACTGTTTTTT
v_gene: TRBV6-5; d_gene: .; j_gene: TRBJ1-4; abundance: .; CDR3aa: CASSYSFYAEKLFF; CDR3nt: TGTGCCAGCAGTTACTCTTTCTACGCAGAAAAACTGTTTTTT
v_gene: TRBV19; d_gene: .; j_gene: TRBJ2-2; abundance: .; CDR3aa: CASNVGAAGELFF; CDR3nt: TGTGCCAGTAATGTGGGAGCGGCCGGGGAGCTGTTTTTT
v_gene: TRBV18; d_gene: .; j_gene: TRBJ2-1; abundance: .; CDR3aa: CASSPGSISYNEQFF; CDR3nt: TGTGCCAGCTCACCCGGATCGATATCCTACAATGAGCAGTTCTTC
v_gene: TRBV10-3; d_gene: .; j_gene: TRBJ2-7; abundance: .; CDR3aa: CAISAGGQRAYEQYF; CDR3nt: TGTGCCATCAGTGCGGGGGGACAGCGAGCCTACGAGCAGTACTTC
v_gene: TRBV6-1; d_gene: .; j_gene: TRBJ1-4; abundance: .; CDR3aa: CASSEGTSSEKLFF; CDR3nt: TGTGCCAGCAGTGAGGGGACGTCGAGTGAAAAACTGTTTTTT